These 31 T cell receptor beta chains were sequenced from one sample in a study of cytomegalovirus exposure and HLA in healthy donors. With 60 Vbeta and 13 Jbeta primers, the PCR was carried out. TCRdb keeps only in-frame clones here, not all; method: immunoSEQ multiplex PCR. Of about 95,000 clones listed, over 70% are singletons. The specimen sequenced was PBMCs. The receptors stem from a man aged 55 to 70 in good health and CMV-seronegative.

This clone was seen a few times. The chain is built from TRBV5-6 and TRBJ1-2; 7 bases fit TRBD1. Germline CDR1 SGHDT, CDR2 YYEEEE. Trimming removed 5 bases from V and 8 bases from J; junction bases left unmatched: 12. The CDR3 covers 14 residues. CDR3 protein: CASSPPYTGAGYTF. The CDR3 coding sequence is TGTGCCAGCAGTCCCCCTTACACAGGGGCCGGCTACACCTTC.

The genes are TRBV6-6 and TRBJ1-2; D remains ambiguous. The CDR3 covers 16 residues. Germline-derived CDR1 and CDR2 are MNHNY and SVGAGI (reference sequence). V gave up 0 bases and J gave up 2 bases, with 13 bases separating them. The CDR3 loop is CASSYSGSPGNYGYTF. CDR3 nucleotides: TGTGCCAGCAGTTACTCTGGGTCCCCGGGAAACTATGGCTACACCTTC.

The chain has TRBV14 and TRBJ2-7, with 14 nucleotides matching TRBD2. Trimming removed 4 bases from V and 5 bases from J; junction bases left unmatched: 7. Per germline, CDR1 SGHDN and CDR2 FVKESK. The CDR3 is 16 residues long. CDR3 residues: CASSPWTSGRTNEQYF. As DNA, the CDR3 is TGTGCCAGCAGCCCCTGGACTAGCGGGAGGACCAACGAGCAGTACTTC.

The chain recombines TRBV6-5 with TRBJ2-2, with 7 nucleotides matching TRBD1. Germline trimming cut 6 bases from V and 3 bases from J; bases unmatched to any gene: 7. Germline V CDR1 and CDR2: MNHEY, SVGAGI. This CDR3 comprises 15 residues. The CDR3 reads CASSPDRADTGELFF. The CDR3 coding sequence is TGTGCCAGCAGCCCCGACAGGGCTGACACCGGGGAGCTGTTTTTT.

The V and J genes are TRBV19 and TRBJ2-5; 8 nucleotides line up with TRBD1. Germline CDR1 LNHDA, CDR2 SQIVND (reference sequence). The CDR3 totals 16 residues. Trimming at V came to 5 bases and at J to 4 bases, leaving 12 bases not matched to a gene. CDR3 nucleotides: TGTGCCAGTAGTTTGGAGACAGGGGCCAGGAGAGAGACCCAGTACTTC. Translation: CASSLETGARRETQYF.

The chain links TRBV2 to TRBJ2-2, with D possibly matching TRBD1 (5 bases). Germline V lookup: CDR1 SNHLY, CDR2 FYNNEI. CDR3 length equals 15 residues. With 7 bases removed from V and 6 bases from J, the gap between germline ends came to 18 bases. Here the CDR3 reads CASKSGIGKAGELFF. The CDR3, as DNA: TGTGCCAGCAAGTCAGGGATTGGAAAGGCCGGGGAGCTGTTTTTT.

This clone appeared a few times. The rearrangement uses TRBV11-2 and TRBJ2-5; TRBD1 matches at 10 bases. The CDR3 extends over 19 amino acids. With 1 base clipped from V and 3 bases from J, the junction kept 14 bases outside the gene matches. Germline V CDR1 and CDR2: SGHAT, FQNNGV. The CDR3 nucleotides are TGTGCCAGCAGCTTAGTTTCTTATGGGGACAGGGGCCAAAAAGAGACCCAGTACTTC. Protein sequence: CASSLVSYGDRGQKETQYF.

This clone has a single count. This rearrangement joins TRBV19 to TRBJ1-1; the match to TRBD1 covers 7 bases. Germline V CDR1 and CDR2: LNHDA, SQIVND (reference sequence). The V gene end was trimmed by 2 bases and the J gene end by 3 bases; junction bases not matched to a gene: 0. The CDR3 loop spans 13 amino acids. CDR3 sequence: CASSITGDTEAFF. DNA of the CDR3: TGTGCCAGTAGTATAACAGGGGACACTGAAGCTTTCTTT.

The genes are TRBV27 and TRBJ2-7; 11 bases align to TRBD2. The V gene's germline CDR1 is MNHEY and CDR2 SMNVEV (reference sequence). The CDR3 covers 16 residues. Unmatched junction bases numbered 7, after V lost 6 bases and J lost 0 bases. The CDR3: CASRDSGGESSYEQYF. The CDR3 DNA sequence: TGTGCCAGCAGGGATAGCGGGGGGGAAAGCTCCTACGAGCAGTACTTC.

This clone was picked up a small number of times. The chain employs TRBV4-1 and TRBJ2-3; TRBD2 aligns across 9 bases. V shed 3 bases and J 0 bases; nucleotides not matched to a gene: 13. The CDR3 is 19 amino acids. The germline CDR1 and CDR2 sequences are MGHRA and YSYEKL. The DNA for the CDR3 is TGCGCCAGCAGCCACCTAAGGGGGGGGCGGGGGGGGAGCACAGATACGCAGTATTTT. Translated, it gives CASSHLRGGRGGSTDTQYF.

The J gene is TRBJ2-2, the V gene TRBV5-1; no definite D call. This CDR3 spans 14 amino acids. V lost 0 bases and J lost 6, with 9 bases in between. Germline CDR1 reads SGHRS; CDR2 reads YFSETQ. CDR3 sequence: CASSLDSSAGELFF. CDR3 nucleotide sequence: TGCGCCAGCAGCTTGGACAGCTCGGCCGGGGAGCTGTTTTTT.

This chain connects TRBV28 to TRBJ2-7, with a weak D call TRBD2 (6 bases). The CDR3 extends over 16 amino acids. Germline V lookup: CDR1 MDHEN, CDR2 SYDVKM. Deletions cut 7 bases from V and 3 bases from J, with 22 bases between. The CDR3 loop is CASNSAGRAYYYEQYF. The CDR3 coding sequence is TGTGCCAGCAATTCGGCGGGACGAGCTTATTACTACGAGCAGTACTTC.

This rearrangement joins TRBV4-1 to TRBJ2-5; TRBD2 matches 13 bases. Germline V CDR1 and CDR2: MGHRA, YSYEKL. The CDR3 sequence is 15 residues long. The J segment lost 5 bases and the V segment lost 4 bases, leaving 4 bases of the junction unmatched. The CDR3 DNA reads TGCGCCAGCAGCCGGACTAGCGGGAGAGATGAGACCCAGTACTTC. This codes for CASSRTSGRDETQYF.

This sequence joins TRBV7-2 and TRBJ1-5, with no clear D. CDR3 size: 15 residues. CDR1 and CDR2 (germline): SGHTA, FQGNSA. V was pared by 1 base and J by 6 bases, with 13 bases between. CDR3 region: CASSLDTGGGQPQHF. The CDR3, as DNA: TGTGCCAGCAGCTTAGACACCGGTGGAGGTCAGCCCCAGCATTTT.

The genes are TRBV1 and TRBJ1-2. TRBV1 is annotated as a pseudogene. CDR3 length: 14 amino acids. The CDR3 nucleotides are TGCACCAGCATCCCGGGACTCAAGATCTATGGCTACACCTTC. Encoded protein: CTSIPGLKIYGYTF.

V gene TRBV28 combines with J gene TRBJ2-7; possible D gene TRBD2, 5 bases. V lost 8 bases to trimming and J lost 1 base, with 12 bases between them. Germline-derived CDR1 and CDR2 are MDHEN and SYDVKM. This CDR3 contains 13 residues. The CDR3 loop is CASSLGVSYEQYF. The CDR3 DNA reads TGTGCCAGCTCACTGGGAGTTTCCTACGAGCAGTACTTC.

The chain carries TRBV14 and TRBJ2-1; 8 nucleotides agree with TRBD2. Germline CDR1 SGHDN, CDR2 FVKESK. The CDR3 is made up of 15 amino acids. The junction had 5 bases not matched to a gene; V was cut back by 5 bases and J by 2 bases. In DNA, the CDR3 is TGTGCCAGCAGCTTAGGACTAGCTACCTACAATGAGCAGTTCTTC. Translating gives CASSLGLATYNEQFF.

J is TRBJ2-3 and V is TRBV6-1; no reliable D call. CDR3 length: 10 amino acids. CDR1 is MNHNS and CDR2 is SASEGT in the germline V gene. Trimming stripped 5 bases from V and 8 bases from J, with 5 bases between. CDR3 sequence: CASSYGTQYF. In DNA, the CDR3 is TGTGCCAGCAGTTACGGTACGCAGTATTTT.

The chain combines TRBV7-9 with TRBJ2-1; 7 positions agree with TRBD2. The CDR3 is made up of 14 amino acids. CDR1 is SEHNR, CDR2 FQNEAQ, per germline (reference sequence). The J segment lost 7 bases and the V segment lost 3 bases, leaving 6 bases of the junction unmatched. The CDR3 DNA follows: TGTGCCAGCAGCTTCGGCGGGAGTGAGAATGAGCAGTTCTTC. This translates into CASSFGGSENEQFF.

This clone was recorded a few times. The V and J genes are TRBV30 and TRBJ1-1; no clear D gene. Trimming cost V 2 bases and J 6 bases, with 13 bases left between them. Germline lookup yields CDR1 GTSNPN and CDR2 SVGIG (reference sequence). This CDR3 has 13 residues. CDR3 coding DNA: TGTGCCTGGAGTATACAGCTTCACGCTGAAGCTTTCTTT. As protein: CAWSIQLHAEAFF.

The chain joins TRBV5-1 to TRBJ2-7, with TRBD1 as a possible D gene (8 bases). In germline, CDR1 is SGHRS, CDR2 YFSETQ. V was pared by 2 bases and J by 4 bases, with 16 bases between. There are 15 residues in the CDR3. In nucleotides, the CDR3 is TGCGCCAGCAGCTTAAACACAGGGGGGGAATACGAGCAGTACTTC. This codes for CASSLNTGGEYEQYF. Variable domain in full (rest from reference TRBV5-1 and TRBJ2-7): KAGVTQTPRYLIKTRGQQVTLSCSPISGHRSVSWYQQTPGQGLQFLFEYFSETQRNKGNFPGRFSGRQFSNSRSEMNVSTLELGDSALYLCASSLNTGGEYEQYFGPGTRLTVT.

The rearrangement joins TRBV5-6 to TRBJ2-1, with D perhaps TRBD2 (5 bases). Germline CDR1 and CDR2: SGHDT and YYEEEE. CDR3 size: 14 residues. The germline V and J ends were trimmed by 2 bases and 5 bases, with 11 bases remaining between them. This chain's CDR3 is CASSFVRAHNEQFF. Written as DNA, the CDR3 is TGTGCCAGCAGCTTCGTGCGGGCCCACAATGAGCAGTTCTTC.

This clone was detected a few times. The chain recombines TRBV7-2 with TRBJ1-3; D may be TRBD1 (6 bases). This CDR3 comprises 16 residues. The ends were cut back, 1 base at V and 0 bases at J, with 10 bases in the middle. CDR1 and CDR2 from the germline V gene are SGHTA and FQGNSA. CDR3 residues: CASSLGTVHSGNTIYF. CDR3 coding DNA: TGTGCCAGCAGCTTAGGGACAGTTCACTCTGGAAACACCATATATTTT.

The gene calls are TRBV19 and TRBJ1-5, with D possibly matching TRBD1 (5 bases). Trimming stripped 3 bases from V and 7 bases from J, with 10 bases between. In germline, CDR1 is LNHDA, CDR2 SQIVND (reference sequence). There are 13 residues in the CDR3. CDR3 in amino acids: CASSIAGGQPQHF. CDR3 in DNA: TGTGCCAGTAGTATTGCTGGGGGGCAGCCCCAGCATTTT.

In its sample, this clone was seen a few times. V is TRBV5-4 and J is TRBJ2-7; D is possibly TRBD2 (6 bases). V dropped 0 bases and J dropped 2 bases, with 12 bases sitting between them. The CDR3 contains 15 residues. The germline V gene encodes CDR1 SGHNT and CDR2 YYREEE (reference sequence). The CDR3 coding sequence is TGTGCCAGCAGCTTGGGCGGGACCGCCGCCTACGAGCAGTACTTC. Encoded protein: CASSLGGTAAYEQYF. The whole variable domain, remainder taken from reference TRBV5-4 and TRBJ2-7, is ETGVTQSPTHLIKTRGQQVTLRCSSQSGHNTVSWYQQALGQGPQFIFQYYREEENGRGNFPPRFSGLQFPNYSSELNVNALELDDSALYLCASSLGGTAAYEQYFGPGTRLTVT.

The J gene is TRBJ1-5, the V gene TRBV5-6; D is ambiguous. The V end was cut by 3 bases, the J end by 0 bases, with 10 bases between. The V gene's germline CDR1 is SGHDT and CDR2 YYEEEE. CDR3 size: 15 residues. The CDR3, as DNA: TGTGCCAGCAGCTCTCGGGAGAATAGCAATCAGCCCCAGCATTTT. It codes for CASSSRENSNQPQHF.

The rearrangement uses TRBV19 and TRBJ1-2; D unresolved. The V and J ends lost 8 bases and 4 bases respectively, with 14 bases between them. The CDR3 loop spans 13 amino acids. Germline values: CDR1 LNHDA, CDR2 SQIVND (reference sequence). This chain's CDR3 is CASQDTGSYGYTF. The CDR3 nucleotides read TGTGCCAGTCAGGATACGGGGAGCTATGGCTACACCTTC.

This clone was picked up a small number of times. This chain links TRBV7-9 with TRBJ2-5; the match to TRBD2 covers 15 bases. V was clipped by 5 bases and J by 2 bases; unmatched bases: 3. The CDR3 totals 16 residues. The V gene's germline CDR1 is SEHNR and CDR2 FQNEAQ (reference sequence). CDR3 bases: TGTGCCAGCAGCGTGGGACTAGCGGGGGGACAAGAGACCCAGTACTTC. The encoded protein is CASSVGLAGGQETQYF.

This clone was detected only a few times. The rearrangement links TRBV5-1 to TRBJ2-7, with 9 bases that match TRBD2. V lost 4 bases to trimming and J lost 6 bases; unmatched junction nucleotides: 11. This CDR3 comprises 15 residues. Germline CDR1 reads SGHRS; CDR2 reads YFSETQ. The CDR3 DNA reads as TGCGCCAGCAGCCCCTTGGCAGGGACTAGCACCGAGCAGTACTTC. This translates into CASSPLAGTSTEQYF. Combining the CDR3 with reference TRBV5-1 and TRBJ2-7 gives the whole variable domain KAGVTQTPRYLIKTRGQQVTLSCSPISGHRSVSWYQQTPGQGLQFLFEYFSETQRNKGNFPGRFSGRQFSNSRSEMNVSTLELGDSALYLCASSPLAGTSTEQYFGPGTRLTVT.

J is TRBJ1-1 and V is TRBV13, with D possibly TRBD1 on 6 matching bases. The germline V gene encodes CDR1 PRHDT and CDR2 FYEKMQ (reference sequence). With 3 bases removed from V and 5 bases from J, the gap between germline ends came to 13 bases. This CDR3 contains 14 residues. The CDR3 spells CASSFYGGRTEAFF. CDR3 bases: TGTGCCAGCAGCTTCTATGGGGGCAGGACTGAAGCTTTCTTT.

The V and J genes are TRBV6-5 and TRBJ2-1, with 9 nucleotides matching TRBD2. This CDR3 has 15 amino acids. CDR1 is MNHEY, CDR2 SVGAGI, per germline. The V segment lost 7 bases and the J segment 9 bases; nucleotides outside the gene matches: 13. CDR3 protein: CASNIAGATFAEQFF. Here the CDR3 DNA reads TGTGCCAGCAATATAGCGGGGGCTACTTTCGCTGAGCAGTTCTTC.